This TCR beta chain was retrieved from a study of T cell responses to AZD1222 COVID-19 vaccine. General study points: Regions 160-218 and 743-854 held dominance among vaccine-associated CD4 TCRs, which spanned spike. The sample set comprised mostly white British donors with more females, and clonal diversity was possibly underestimated. The study reported that nearly half of spike-specific TCRs target unmutated variant regions. Only after the peak T cell response were repertoires sampled.

V dropped 1 base and J dropped 2; count of bases not matched to a gene: 5. The CDR3 loop spans 17 amino acids. Germline assignment: CDR1 SGHVS and CDR2 FQNEAQ. As regards this clone: Its antigen remains unknown.

The data were produced by immunoSEQ multiplex PCR, yet TCRdb's version contains in-frame clones alone and is incomplete. The sample yields 150,000 to 200,000 clones, roughly 94% seen once. The material sequenced was peripheral blood, taken on day 0 of AZD1222 vaccination. The TCR originated in an adult in good health. The chain recombines TRBV7-8 with TRBJ2-5; 12 bases are a match to TRBD2. CDR3 in amino acids: CASSLERLAGGQETQYF. The CDR3 DNA follows: TGTGCCAGCAGCTTAGAGCGGCTAGCGGGGGGGCAAGAGACCCAGTACTTC.